This TCR beta chain was sequenced for a study of OX40 agonist ivuxolimab in advanced cancers. As for the study more broadly: The costimulatory receptor OX40 (CD134) was targeted by ivuxolimab, a fully human IgG2 agonistic monoclonal antibody. Intravenous ivuxolimab was administered to patients every 2 weeks at six dose levels: 0.01, 0.1, 0.3, 1.5, 3 and 10 mg/kg. Of the 52 patients in dose escalation, 19 had hepatocellular carcinoma, some 15 had melanoma, 9 had renal cell carcinoma and 9 had head and neck cancer. A male proportion of 75% to 85% and a mean age of roughly 55 years, ranging from 23 to 79, were recorded for the dose-escalation cohort. Prior anti-PD-1, anti-PD-L1 or anti-CTLA-4 therapy was permitted, and checkpoint inhibitors had been received by about two fifths of dose-escalation patients. Partial responses occurred in three dose-escalation patients: two with cutaneous melanoma and one with hepatocellular carcinoma. The point of sequencing TCRbeta in the periphery was to test whether ivuxolimab changed TCR sequence diversity and drove clonal T-cell expansion. The paper reports the monotherapy dose-escalation portion (N of about 47 patients) of the phase I ivuxolimab trial. On the study overall, not on this receptor specifically: After ivuxolimab, CD8+ T cells had more expanded clones than CD4+ T cells on average. In the 0.1-3.0 mg/kg groups, partial responders had among the lowest normalized peripheral clonal expansion, particularly in CD8+ T cells. At doses of 0.1 to 3.0 mg/kg, clonal expansion of both CD4+ and CD8+ blood T cells was observed from baseline to week 6. Low levels of normalized T-cell clonal expansion were also seen in some nonresponding patients. Which antigens the clonally expanded peripheral T cells were specific for was not determined.

With respect to this clone: Its antigen is still unknown. Base qualities are not at hand, and no much larger clone is one base apart.

Genomic DNA was isolated from the sorted cells so that the TCRbeta CDR3 region could be sequenced. The immunoSEQ Assay was used to sequence the TCRbeta CDR3 regions. TCRdb limited this immuneACCESS table to in-frame rearrangements with V and J called. A share of clones is missing; checked studies link under half to unresolved V genes, and the rest is unexplained. In this sample the table shows around 56,000 clones, around 90% of which occur a single time. Of the sample, around 10% is held by the ten largest clones. CDR3 length: 14 amino acids, cysteine to phenylalanine. Left in the record is the CDR3 DNA by itself, 42 bases read in frame from the first base. V drops 6 bases and J drops 0 bases, leaving 10 bases in between. The germline V gene specifies MDHEN as CDR1 and SYDVKM as CDR2. The trial excluded patients who had a history of autoimmune disease or who were on systemic immunosuppression. Peripheral blood for TCR sequencing was collected from all dose cohorts at baseline, on cycle 4 day 1, and on cycle 7 day 1. The samples were drawn from a first-in-human, open-label, multicenter phase I dose-escalation trial of ivuxolimab. The trial enrolled adults with locally advanced or metastatic head and neck squamous cell, hepatocellular, melanoma or renal cell carcinoma. Before TCR sequencing, CD4+ and CD8+ T cells were separately sorted from peripheral blood.

The clonotype comes from an adult with an advanced solid tumor such as melanoma, head and neck, liver or kidney cancer. In this chain, TRBV28 is recombined with TRBJ2-3; no D gene call is confident. This specimen consisted of CD4+ or CD8+ T cells sorted from blood, obtained in a trial of the OX40 agonist ivuxolimab. The sequenced DNA is TGTGCCAGCAGCCCTCAGCTCAGCACAGATACGCAGTATTTT. It translates as CASSPQLSTDTQYF.